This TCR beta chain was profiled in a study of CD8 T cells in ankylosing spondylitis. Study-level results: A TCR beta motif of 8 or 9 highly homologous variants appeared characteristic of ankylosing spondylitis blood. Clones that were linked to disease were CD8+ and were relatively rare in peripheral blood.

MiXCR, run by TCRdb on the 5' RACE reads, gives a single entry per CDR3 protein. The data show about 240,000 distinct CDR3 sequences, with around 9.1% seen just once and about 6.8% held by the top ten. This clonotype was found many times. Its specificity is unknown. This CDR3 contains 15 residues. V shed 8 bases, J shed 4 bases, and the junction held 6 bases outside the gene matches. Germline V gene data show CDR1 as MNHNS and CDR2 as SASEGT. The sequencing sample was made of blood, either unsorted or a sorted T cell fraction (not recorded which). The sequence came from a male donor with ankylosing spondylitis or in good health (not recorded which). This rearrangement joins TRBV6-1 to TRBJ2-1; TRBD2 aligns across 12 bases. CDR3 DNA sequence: TGTGCCAGCCGGACTAGCGGGGAACCTTACAATGAGCAGTTCTTC. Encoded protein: CASRTSGEPYNEQFF.